This T cell receptor (beta chain) was profiled in a study of neurological immune-mediated disorders. This clonotype occurred many times. There are 15 residues in the CDR3. Germline loops: CDR1 DFQATT, CDR2 SNEGSKA (reference sequence). Trimming at V came to 1 base and at J to 3 bases, leaving 7 bases not matched to a gene. With 10-nucleotide random UMIs, 5'RACE was used to make the cDNA. MiXCR was run by TCRdb on the 5' RACE reads, yielding one entry per CDR3 protein. The data contain about 59,000 distinct CDR3 sequences, about 13% of them singletons. The sequenced material came from PBMCs. This chain uses TRBV20-1 with TRBJ2-7; 9 nucleotides align to TRBD2. This sequence was found in a woman aged 55-69 years with HTLV-1-associated myelopathy (HAM/TSP). As DNA, the CDR3 is TGCAGTGCTAGAGGAACTAGCGGGCCCAACTACGAGCAGTACTTC. Residues: CSARGTSGPNYEQYF.